This is a list of T cell receptor beta chains from one sample in a study of blood T cells in healthy people across ages. Each CDR3 protein is one row after TCRdb ran MiXCR on the 5' RACE reads. The sample lists about 1,500,000 distinct CDR3 sequences; roughly 40% were seen once. The sequenced material came from blood. The receptor set was obtained from a woman aged 18-30 years in good health. The CDR3 runs from the conserved cysteine through the conserved F or W. D genes are given only for firm matches. Clone size appears in some rows only: once, few, many, or a class for an expanded clone.

J gene: TRBJ1-1; clone size: NA; CDR3 length: 14; V gene: TRBV5-1; D gene: NA; CDR3 DNA: TGCGCCAGCCACCGTGGGGGCTTGAACACTGAAGCTTTCTTT; CDR3 protein: CASHRGGLNTEAFF
J gene: TRBJ2-3; clone size: NA; CDR3 length: 15; V gene: TRBV20-1; D gene: TRBD2; CDR3 DNA: TGCAGTGCTAGTTGGTCGCGGACTAGTTCGGATACGCAGTATTTT; CDR3 protein: CSASWSRTSSDTQYF
J gene: TRBJ1-1; clone size: NA; CDR3 length: 16; V gene: TRBV5-1; D gene: TRBD1; CDR3 DNA: TGCGCCAGCAGCTTGCCGGGACAGGGTCGTTCGACTGAAGCTTTCTTT; CDR3 protein: CASSLPGQGRSTEAFF
J gene: TRBJ1-1; clone size: NA; CDR3 length: 15; V gene: TRBV11-2; D gene: NA; CDR3 DNA: TGTGCCAGCAGCGGTCGCCCCGGACAGAACACTGAAGCTTTCTTT; CDR3 protein: CASSGRPGQNTEAFF
J gene: TRBJ2-1; clone size: NA; CDR3 length: 14; V gene: TRBV20-1; D gene: NA; CDR3 DNA: TGCAGTGCTAGAGTTGGGACTGTTAACAATGAGCAGTTCTTC; CDR3 protein: CSARVGTVNNEQFF
J gene: TRBJ1-2; clone size: NA; CDR3 length: 19; V gene: TRBV20-1; D gene: TRBD1; CDR3 DNA: TGCAGTGCTCGAAGTAACTTGGACAGGGGGGCCGTCTGGAGCTATGGCCACACCTTC; CDR3 protein: CSARSNLDRGAVWSYGHTF
J gene: TRBJ2-6; clone size: NA; CDR3 length: 16; V gene: TRBV3-1; D gene: NA; CDR3 DNA: TGTGCCAGCGGCCAAGGCGTTACAGGGAGGGCCAACGTCCTGACTTTC; CDR3 protein: CASGQGVTGRANVLTF
J gene: TRBJ2-1; clone size: NA; CDR3 length: 13; V gene: TRBV20-1; D gene: NA; CDR3 DNA: TGCAGTGCTGTCCGACCCGCTGGAGGCGAGCAGTTCTTC; CDR3 protein: CSAVRPAGGEQFF
J gene: TRBJ1-6; clone size: NA; CDR3 length: 13; V gene: TRBV12-3/TRBV12-4; D gene: NA; CDR3 DNA: TGTGCCAGCAGTTTCGGGCCCAATCCACCCCTCCACTTT; CDR3 protein: CASSFGPNPPLHF
J gene: TRBJ1-2; clone size: NA; CDR3 length: 14; V gene: TRBV6-1; D gene: NA; CDR3 DNA: TGTGCCAGCACCGAGGTACCTCCGGGCTATGGCTACACCTTC; CDR3 protein: CASTEVPPGYGYTF
J gene: TRBJ1-2; clone size: NA; CDR3 length: 12; V gene: TRBV28; D gene: TRBD1; CDR3 DNA: TGTGCCAACAGTGAGGGGGCTAGAGGCTACACCTTC; CDR3 protein: CANSEGARGYTF
J gene: TRBJ1-5; clone size: NA; CDR3 length: 14; V gene: TRBV27; D gene: NA; CDR3 DNA: TGTGCCAGCAGTTTGAAACAATTGGGGCAGCCCCAGCATTTT; CDR3 protein: CASSLKQLGQPQHF
J gene: TRBJ2-3; clone size: NA; CDR3 length: 17; V gene: TRBV3-1; D gene: TRBD1; CDR3 DNA: TGTGCCAGCAGCCAAATGACAGGGGGATATCGCACAGATACGCAGTATTTT; CDR3 protein: CASSQMTGGYRTDTQYF
J gene: TRBJ1-1; clone size: NA; CDR3 length: 15; V gene: TRBV5-1; D gene: NA; CDR3 DNA: TGCGCCAGCAGCTCGGTCCGAATGGGGGACACTGAAGCTTTCTTT; CDR3 protein: CASSSVRMGDTEAFF
J gene: TRBJ2-7; clone size: NA; CDR3 length: 15; V gene: TRBV6-2/TRBV6-3; D gene: TRBD2; CDR3 DNA: TGTGCCAGCAGTTACGCTAGCGGGACCTACAATGAGCAGTACTTC; CDR3 protein: CASSYASGTYNEQYF
J gene: TRBJ2-1; clone size: NA; CDR3 length: 17; V gene: TRBV3-1; D gene: TRBD2; CDR3 DNA: TGTGCCAGCAGCCAAGATTGGACGGGAGGAACGAGGAATGAGCAGTTCTTC; CDR3 protein: CASSQDWTGGTRNEQFF
J gene: TRBJ2-7; clone size: few; CDR3 length: 15; V gene: TRBV10-3; D gene: TRBD2; CDR3 DNA: TGTGCCATCAGTGACCCCGGGACTAGCTCCTACGAGCAGTACTTC; CDR3 protein: CAISDPGTSSYEQYF
J gene: TRBJ2-7; clone size: many; CDR3 length: 13; V gene: TRBV29-1; D gene: NA; CDR3 DNA: TGCAGCGTGAGAAGAACGGGGGCCTACGAGCAGTACTTC; CDR3 protein: CSVRRTGAYEQYF
J gene: TRBJ1-2; clone size: NA; CDR3 length: 8; V gene: TRBV29-1; D gene: NA; CDR3 DNA: TGCAGCGTGGAAGGCTACATCTTC; CDR3 protein: CSVEGYIF
J gene: TRBJ1-4; clone size: few; CDR3 length: 13; V gene: TRBV11-2; D gene: NA; CDR3 DNA: TGTGCCAGCAGCAAAGGCCCTGGGGAAAAACTGTTTTTT; CDR3 protein: CASSKGPGEKLFF
J gene: TRBJ2-1; clone size: NA; CDR3 length: 15; V gene: TRBV29-1; D gene: NA; CDR3 DNA: TGCAGCGTTGAGGAAGGACCTCCCCGGGCCAATGAGCAGTTCTTC; CDR3 protein: CSVEEGPPRANEQFF
J gene: TRBJ2-7; clone size: NA; CDR3 length: 14; V gene: TRBV10-2; D gene: TRBD1; CDR3 DNA: TGCGCCAGCAATAGACAGGGTAGCTCCTACGAGCAGTACTTC; CDR3 protein: CASNRQGSSYEQYF
J gene: TRBJ2-7; clone size: NA; CDR3 length: 15; V gene: TRBV20-1; D gene: NA; CDR3 DNA: TGCAGTGCTAGCCCCCCGGGGCTAGCCTACAATGAGCAGTACTTC; CDR3 protein: CSASPPGLAYNEQYF
J gene: TRBJ1-2; clone size: few; CDR3 length: 14; V gene: TRBV20-1; D gene: TRBD1; CDR3 DNA: TGCAGTGCTAGTGGACAGGGAAGGGCCTATGGCTACACCTTC; CDR3 protein: CSASGQGRAYGYTF
J gene: TRBJ2-7; clone size: few; CDR3 length: 11; V gene: TRBV28; D gene: NA; CDR3 DNA: TGTGCCAGCAGCATCCAGTACGAGCAGTACTTC; CDR3 protein: CASSIQYEQYF
J gene: TRBJ2-1; clone size: NA; CDR3 length: 13; V gene: TRBV13; D gene: NA; CDR3 DNA: TGTGCCAGCAGCTTAGTTAGCTCTAATGAGCAGTTCTTC; CDR3 protein: CASSLVSSNEQFF
J gene: TRBJ2-7; clone size: once; CDR3 length: 12; V gene: TRBV2; D gene: NA; CDR3 DNA: TGTGCCAGCATGGAGGTATACTACGAGCAGTACTTC; CDR3 protein: CASMEVYYEQYF
J gene: TRBJ1-5; clone size: NA; CDR3 length: 14; V gene: TRBV19; D gene: TRBD1; CDR3 DNA: TGTGCCAGTAGTCGGACAGGGAAGAATCAACCCCAGCATTTT; CDR3 protein: CASSRTGKNQPQHF
J gene: TRBJ2-1; clone size: once; CDR3 length: 16; V gene: TRBV6-5; D gene: TRBD2; CDR3 DNA: TGTGCCAGCAGTTACTCCTTAGCGGGGGGGTTCAATGAGCAGTTCTTC; CDR3 protein: CASSYSLAGGFNEQFF
J gene: TRBJ2-3; clone size: few; CDR3 length: 12; V gene: TRBV10-3; D gene: TRBD1; CDR3 DNA: TGTGCCATCAGTGGGGAGACAGGGGGAGAGTATTTT; CDR3 protein: CAISGETGGEYF
J gene: TRBJ2-7; clone size: many; CDR3 length: 12; V gene: TRBV5-1; D gene: NA; CDR3 DNA: TGCGCCAGCAGCTCTTCTATGTACGAGCAGTACTTC; CDR3 protein: CASSSSMYEQYF
J gene: TRBJ2-5; clone size: NA; CDR3 length: 15; V gene: TRBV5-6; D gene: NA; CDR3 DNA: TGTGCCAGCACCTGGAGGGGGCGATTTGGGGAGACCCAGTACTTC; CDR3 protein: CASTWRGRFGETQYF
J gene: TRBJ2-7; clone size: NA; CDR3 length: 13; V gene: TRBV2; D gene: TRBD1; CDR3 DNA: TGTGCCAGCATCGGGACAGGGTCCTACGAGCAGTACTTC; CDR3 protein: CASIGTGSYEQYF
J gene: TRBJ2-1; clone size: NA; CDR3 length: 15; V gene: TRBV20-1; D gene: TRBD2; CDR3 DNA: TGCAGTGCTCGGGGCTCTAGCGGGCGGGACAATGAGCAGTTCTTC; CDR3 protein: CSARGSSGRDNEQFF
J gene: TRBJ1-2; clone size: NA; CDR3 length: 15; V gene: TRBV7-9; D gene: TRBD1; CDR3 DNA: TGTGCCAGCAGCCGAGATGGGGACAGGGCTAGGGGCTACACCTTC; CDR3 protein: CASSRDGDRARGYTF
J gene: TRBJ2-7; clone size: NA; CDR3 length: 12; V gene: TRBV20-1; D gene: TRBD2; CDR3 DNA: TGCAGTGCTACCACTAGCGGGAACGAGCAGTACTTC; CDR3 protein: CSATTSGNEQYF
J gene: TRBJ1-1; clone size: NA; CDR3 length: 16; V gene: TRBV6-1; D gene: TRBD1; CDR3 DNA: TGTGCCAGCAGTGAAGAGACAGGGGTGGCGAACACTGAAGCTTTCTTT; CDR3 protein: CASSEETGVANTEAFF
J gene: TRBJ1-5; clone size: NA; CDR3 length: 16; V gene: TRBV12-3/TRBV12-4; D gene: NA; CDR3 DNA: TGTGCCAGCAGTTTCGCCAGGGTATTTAGCAATCAGCCCCAGCATTTT; CDR3 protein: CASSFARVFSNQPQHF
J gene: TRBJ2-7; clone size: NA; CDR3 length: 13; V gene: TRBV11-2; D gene: TRBD2; CDR3 DNA: TGTGCCAGCAGCAGCATACTAGCGGGAGGCCCGTACTTC; CDR3 protein: CASSSILAGGPYF
J gene: TRBJ2-5; clone size: NA; CDR3 length: 17; V gene: TRBV6-1; D gene: TRBD2; CDR3 DNA: TGTGCCAGCAGTGCTGGACTAGCGGGAGTTTCCGAAGAGACCCAGTACTTC; CDR3 protein: CASSAGLAGVSEETQYF
J gene: TRBJ2-7; clone size: few; CDR3 length: 13; V gene: TRBV5-6; D gene: NA; CDR3 DNA: TGTGCCAGCACCAAATCGCCAACCTACGAGCAGTACTTC; CDR3 protein: CASTKSPTYEQYF
J gene: TRBJ2-7; clone size: NA; CDR3 length: 13; V gene: TRBV10-3; D gene: NA; CDR3 DNA: TGTGCCATCAGCAGTGACGGGCCCCACGAGCAGTACTTC; CDR3 protein: CAISSDGPHEQYF
J gene: TRBJ2-7; clone size: few; CDR3 length: 18; V gene: TRBV9; D gene: TRBD2; CDR3 DNA: TGTGCCAGCAGCGTAGAGGCTAGCGGGGGGGCCGTCACGTACGAGCAGTACTTC; CDR3 protein: CASSVEASGGAVTYEQYF
J gene: TRBJ1-1; clone size: few; CDR3 length: 13; V gene: TRBV20-1; D gene: NA; CDR3 DNA: TGCAGTGCTAGCAAGGGGCCTGGCACTGAAGCTTTCTTT; CDR3 protein: CSASKGPGTEAFF
J gene: TRBJ2-1; clone size: few; CDR3 length: 14; V gene: TRBV28; D gene: NA; CDR3 DNA: TGTGCCAGCATAGGGGCGGACTCCTACAATGAGCAGTTCTTC; CDR3 protein: CASIGADSYNEQFF